One and the same sample provided the 11 T cell receptor beta chains below, sequenced in a study of CD8 T cells in Susac syndrome. RNA, at about 0.45 to 1 ug, was reverse transcribed with random hexamers. TCRdb recomputed calls from the immunoSEQ multiplex PCR reads with MiXCR, one row per CDR3 protein. The data contain about 160,000 distinct CDR3 sequences, approximately 93% of them seen just once; the ten biggest clones take up about 0.095%. The sequencing input was CD4+ T cells from PBMCs. These receptors were collected from a human donor with multiple sclerosis.

This chain connects TRBV2 to TRBJ2-7, with TRBD2 matching 8 bases. Germline lookup yields CDR1 SNHLY and CDR2 FYNNEI. Unmatched junction bases numbered 8, after V lost 8 bases and J lost 8 bases. CDR3 size: 12 residues. In DNA, the CDR3 is TGTGCCAGCGGGGGGAGCGGGAGAAAGCAGTACTTC. This sequence encodes CASGGSGRKQYF.

V and J are TRBV20-1 and TRBJ2-7; D is undetermined. V lost 6 bases and J 2 bases, leaving 8 bases between the germline ends. The CDR3 spans 11 residues. CDR1 is DFQATT and CDR2 is SNEGSKA in the germline V gene (reference sequence). The CDR3: CSAIPTYEQYF. As DNA, the CDR3 is TGCAGTGCGATCCCTACCTACGAGCAGTACTTC.

The chain links TRBV5-4 to TRBJ2-3; maybe TRBD2 (7 bases). Germline lookup yields CDR1 SGHNT and CDR2 YYREEE (reference sequence). This CDR3 comprises 15 residues. V shed 2 bases and J shed 2 bases, with 12 bases lying between them. The CDR3 here is CASSFGGTSTDTQYF. The CDR3 coding sequence is TGTGCCAGCAGCTTCGGGGGGACATCCACAGATACGCAGTATTTT.

The genes are TRBV25-1 and TRBJ2-2, with 7 bases fitting TRBD1. The V and J ends lost 6 bases and 5 bases, in that order; junction bases with no gene match: 6. The CDR3 consists of 14 residues. Germline CDR1 MGHDK, CDR2 SYGVNS. The DNA for the CDR3 is TGTGCCAGCAGGCTCCGGGACAGTACCGGGGAGCTGTTTTTT. Translating gives CASRLRDSTGELFF.

The CDR3 DNA follows: TGTGCCAGCAGCCAATTTTCCAGAGTAGTAGAAAAACTGTTTTTT. Residues: CASSQFSRVVEKLFF. V is TRBV3-1 and J is TRBJ1-4, with D uncertain. The CDR3 loop spans 15 amino acids. Per germline, CDR1 LGHDT and CDR2 YNNKEL (reference sequence). Trimming removed 2 bases from V and 8 bases from J, with 15 bases in between.

V gene TRBV6-2 or TRBV6-3 combines with J gene TRBJ1-5; possibly TRBD1 for D (5 bases). The CDR3 runs to 15 residues. Trimming cost V 1 base and J 3 bases, with 10 bases left between them. Per germline, CDR1 MNHEY and CDR2 SVGEGT. CDR3 bases: TGTGCCAGCAGTTACTTCGCGACAGACAATCAGCCCCAGCATTTT. This sequence encodes CASSYFATDNQPQHF.

The J gene is TRBJ1-1, the V gene TRBV7-9; possibly TRBD1 for D (6 bases). The CDR3 spans 15 residues. Trimming shortened V by 3 bases and J by 4 bases, and 15 bases separated the two germline ends. The germline CDR1 and CDR2 sequences are SEHNR and FQNEAQ (reference sequence). CDR3 nucleotide sequence: TGTGCCAGCAGCTTCCCCCTCGGGGGGCGCACTGAAGCTTTCTTT. The encoded protein is CASSFPLGGRTEAFF.

Only a few counts were recorded for this clonotype. The rearrangement uses TRBV4-2 and TRBJ2-7; tentative D call: TRBD2 (6 bases). The germline CDR1 and CDR2 sequences are LGHNA and YNFKEQ. CDR3 size: 15 residues. V lost 0 bases to trimming and J lost 3 bases, with 12 bases between them. CDR3 nucleotides: TGTGCCAGCAGCCAAGAGGAGGGACCATACTACGAGCAGTACTTC. It is translated as CASSQEEGPYYEQYF.

The rearrangement links TRBV30 to TRBJ1-5, with D uncertain. The length of the CDR3 is 16 residues. From germline, CDR1 is GTSNPN and CDR2 SVGIG (reference sequence). V lost 2 bases and J lost 0, with 14 bases in between. The CDR3 loop reads CAWSRSLGYSNQPQHF. The CDR3 nucleotides read TGTGCCTGGAGTAGGAGTTTAGGATATAGCAATCAGCCCCAGCATTTT.

The V gene is TRBV2, the J gene TRBJ2-6, with a possible D match to TRBD1 (6 bases). Trimming left V 5 bases short and J 2 bases short, with 10 bases between. The germline gives CDR1 SNHLY, CDR2 FYNNEI. This CDR3 has 15 amino acids. CDR3 sequence (DNA): TGTGCCAGCAGTTTTTACAGGGCTGGGGCCAACGTCCTGACTTTC. It encodes CASSFYRAGANVLTF. Filled out from reference TRBV2 and TRBJ2-6, the complete variable domain reads EPEVTQTPSHQVTQMGQEVILRCVPISNHLYFYWYRQILGQKVEFLVSFYNNEISEKSEIFDDQFSVERPDGSNFTLKIRSTKLEDSAMYFCASSFYRAGANVLTFGAGSRLTVL.

The gene calls are TRBV28 and TRBJ2-5, with TRBD2 matching 8 bases. The CDR3 is 14 amino acids. The V gene end was trimmed by 10 bases and the J gene end by 7 bases; junction bases not matched to a gene: 14. From germline, CDR1 is MDHEN and CDR2 SYDVKM. CDR3 loop: CATHSPPAGGTQYF. CDR3 in DNA: TGTGCCACCCACAGTCCCCCCGCGGGGGGGACCCAGTACTTC.